The 10 T cell receptor beta chains reported below all come from one sample, sequenced in a study of OX40 agonist ivuxolimab in advanced cancers. Clones were sequenced by immunoSEQ multiplex PCR, and TCRdb holds only the in-frame ones, with some missing. The table records some 50,000 clones, less than 85% of them present only once. Sequencing was performed on CD4+ or CD8+ T cells sorted from blood, taken in a trial of the OX40 agonist ivuxolimab. These receptor sequences come from an adult with an advanced solid tumor such as melanoma, head and neck, liver or kidney cancer.

This chain uses TRBV28 with TRBJ2-5; D is perhaps TRBD2 (5 bases). V was shortened by 4 bases and J by 5 bases, with 14 bases between the two germline ends. The CDR3 is made up of 14 amino acids. CDR1 and CDR2 (germline): MDHEN, SYDVKM. CDR3 DNA sequence: TGTGCCAGCAGTTCCGGGATCCCCCTGGAGACCCAGTACTTC. Translated, it gives CASSSGIPLETQYF.

The CDR3 DNA sequence: TGTGCCAGCAGCTCCAACGCGGGTTACGAGCAGTACTTC. Encoded protein: CASSSNAGYEQYF. This rearrangement joins TRBV7-8 to TRBJ2-7; tentatively, D is TRBD2 (5 bases). The CDR3 spans 13 residues. From germline, CDR1 is SGHVS and CDR2 FQNEAQ. V lost 4 bases, J lost 4 bases, and 11 bases lay in between.

This chain joins TRBV9 and TRBJ1-2; D perhaps matches TRBD1 (6 bases). The V end lost 4 bases, the J end lost 0 bases, and 10 bases lay between the germline ends. CDR3 length equals 14 residues. Germline CDR1 SGDLS, CDR2 YYNGEE. Written as DNA, the CDR3 is TGTGCCAGCAGCAGACGGACAGCTAACTATGGCTACACCTTC. Protein product: CASSRRTANYGYTF.

The chain is built from TRBV19 and TRBJ2-2; TRBD1 matches at 9 bases. J was trimmed by 5 bases and V by 8 bases; bases with no gene match: 6. From germline, CDR1 is LNHDA and CDR2 SQIVND (reference sequence). This CDR3 has 14 residues. The DNA of the CDR3 is TGTGCCAGTTCGGACAGGGGAGGGACCGGGGAGCTGTTTTTT. Protein sequence: CASSDRGGTGELFF.

The chain links TRBV7-9 to TRBJ2-5; 10 nucleotides match TRBD2. J lost 4 bases, V lost 0 bases, and 8 bases had no gene match. There are 17 residues in the CDR3. The germline gives CDR1 SEHNR, CDR2 FQNEAQ (reference sequence). The CDR3: CASSLAKRGGRVETQYF. In DNA form, the CDR3 reads TGTGCCAGCAGCTTAGCGAAGCGGGGGGGCCGGGTAGAGACCCAGTACTTC.

Only one count was recorded for this clone. The chain carries TRBV7-9 and TRBJ1-5; 9 bases match TRBD1. With V trimmed by 4 bases and J by 0 bases, 10 bases remained unmatched. The CDR3 is made up of 18 amino acids. Per germline, CDR1 SEHNR and CDR2 FQNEAQ (reference sequence). CDR3 DNA sequence: TGTGCCAGCAGCTCCTGGGACAGGGAAGGTAATAGCAATCAGCCCCAGCATTTT. As protein: CASSSWDREGNSNQPQHF.

The chain couples TRBV9 to TRBJ2-3; D is uncertain. The CDR3 totals 15 residues. V lost 0 bases and J lost 2, with 10 bases in between. CDR1 is SGDLS, CDR2 YYNGEE, per germline. The CDR3 loop is CASSVEVATTDTQYF. The CDR3 DNA reads TGTGCCAGCAGCGTAGAGGTGGCCACCACAGATACGCAGTATTTT. Full variable domain (rest looked up from reference TRBV9 and TRBJ2-3): DSGVTQTPKHLITATGQRVTLRCSPRSGDLSVYWYQQSLDQGLQFLIQYYNGEERAKGNILERFSAQQFPDLHSELNLSSLELGDSALYFCASSVEVATTDTQYFGPGTRLTVL.

This clone was seen only a few times. This chain connects TRBV5-1 to TRBJ2-7; either TRBD1 or TRBD2 may supply D (5 bases each). CDR1 and CDR2 from the germline V gene are SGHRS and YFSETQ. The germline V and J ends were trimmed by 2 bases and 7 bases, with 16 bases remaining between them. The CDR3 spans 14 residues. CDR3 coding DNA: TGCGCCAGCAGCTTAGTCCTCCGGGACCGGGAGCAGTACTTC. Translated, it gives CASSLVLRDREQYF.

The genes are TRBV5-1 and TRBJ2-7; D gene uncertain. The V end was cut by 1 base, the J end by 3 bases, with 8 bases between. CDR3 length equals 13 residues. Germline values: CDR1 SGHRS, CDR2 YFSETQ. The CDR3 DNA reads TGCGCCAGCAGCTTGTACACATTCTACGAGCAGTACTTC. This codes for CASSLYTFYEQYF.

Worth noting for this clone: Other DNA variants within this sample encode the same CDR3. The chain combines TRBV18 with TRBJ1-4; 10 nucleotides agree with TRBD1. Germline V gene data show CDR1 as KGHSH and CDR2 as LQKENI. V shed 3 bases, J shed 5 bases, and the junction held 0 bases outside the gene matches. This CDR3 contains 14 residues. CDR3 amino acids: CASSPGQGNEKLFF. CDR3 in DNA: TGTGCCAGCTCACCGGGACAGGGGAATGAAAAACTGTTTTTT.